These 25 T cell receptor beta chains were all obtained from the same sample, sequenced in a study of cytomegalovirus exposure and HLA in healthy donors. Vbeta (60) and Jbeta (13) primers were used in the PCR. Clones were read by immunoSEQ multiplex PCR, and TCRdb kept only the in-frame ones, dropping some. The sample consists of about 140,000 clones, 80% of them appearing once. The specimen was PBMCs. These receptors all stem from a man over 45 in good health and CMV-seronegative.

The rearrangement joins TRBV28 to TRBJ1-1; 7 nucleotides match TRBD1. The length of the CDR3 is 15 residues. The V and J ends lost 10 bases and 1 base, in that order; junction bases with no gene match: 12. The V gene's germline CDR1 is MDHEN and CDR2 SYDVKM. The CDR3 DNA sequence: TGTGCCACCCTGGCCTCCGGGACAGCGAACACTGAAGCTTTCTTT. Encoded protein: CATLASGTANTEAFF.

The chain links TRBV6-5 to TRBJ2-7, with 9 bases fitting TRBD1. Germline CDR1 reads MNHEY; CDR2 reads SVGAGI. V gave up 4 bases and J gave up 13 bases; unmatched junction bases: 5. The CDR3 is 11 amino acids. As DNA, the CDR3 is TGTGCCAGCAGTTCACGGGACAGGGTATACTTC. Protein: CASSSRDRVYF.

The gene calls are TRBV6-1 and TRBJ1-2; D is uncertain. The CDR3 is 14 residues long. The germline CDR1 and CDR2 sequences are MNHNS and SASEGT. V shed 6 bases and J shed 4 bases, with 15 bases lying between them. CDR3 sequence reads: CASSAGPRGYGYTF. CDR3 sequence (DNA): TGTGCCAGCAGCGCCGGACCCCGGGGCTATGGCTACACCTTC.

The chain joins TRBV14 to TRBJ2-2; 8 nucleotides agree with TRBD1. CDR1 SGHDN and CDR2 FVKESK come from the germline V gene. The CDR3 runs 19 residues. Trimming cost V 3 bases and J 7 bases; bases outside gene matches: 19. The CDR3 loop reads CASSHHIRGQDHRVGELFF. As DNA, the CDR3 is TGTGCCAGCAGCCATCATATACGGGGACAGGACCATCGGGTCGGGGAGCTGTTTTTT.

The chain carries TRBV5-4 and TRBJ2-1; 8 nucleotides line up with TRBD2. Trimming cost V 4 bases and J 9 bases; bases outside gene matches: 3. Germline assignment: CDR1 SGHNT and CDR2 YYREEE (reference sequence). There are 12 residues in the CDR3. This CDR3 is CASSSGSIEQFF. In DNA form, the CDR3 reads TGTGCCAGCAGCAGCGGGAGTATTGAGCAGTTCTTC.

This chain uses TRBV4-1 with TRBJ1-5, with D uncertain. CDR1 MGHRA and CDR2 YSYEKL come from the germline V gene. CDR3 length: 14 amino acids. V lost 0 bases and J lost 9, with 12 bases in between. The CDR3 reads CASSQEGQASPQHF. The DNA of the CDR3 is TGCGCCAGCAGCCAAGAGGGCCAGGCATCGCCCCAGCATTTT.

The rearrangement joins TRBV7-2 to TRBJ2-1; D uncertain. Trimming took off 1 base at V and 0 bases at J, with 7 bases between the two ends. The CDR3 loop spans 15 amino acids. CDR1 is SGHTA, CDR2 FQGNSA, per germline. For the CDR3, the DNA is TGTGCCAGCAGCTTAGAGGCGGCCTCCTACAATGAGCAGTTCTTC. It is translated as CASSLEAASYNEQFF.

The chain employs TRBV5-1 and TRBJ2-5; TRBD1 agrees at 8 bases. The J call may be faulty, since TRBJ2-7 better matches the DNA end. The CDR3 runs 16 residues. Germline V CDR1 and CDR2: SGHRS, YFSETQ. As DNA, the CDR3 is TGCGCCAGCAGCTGGAGCCCGACAGGGGTGTCCTACGAGCAGTACTTC. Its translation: CASSWSPTGVSYEQYF.

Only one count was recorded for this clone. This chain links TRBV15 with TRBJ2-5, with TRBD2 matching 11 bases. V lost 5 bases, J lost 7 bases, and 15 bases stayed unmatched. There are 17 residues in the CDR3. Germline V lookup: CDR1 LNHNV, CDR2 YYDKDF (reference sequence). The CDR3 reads CATSRHPSGGRAGTQYF. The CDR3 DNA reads TGTGCCACCAGCCGCCATCCTAGCGGGGGGAGAGCGGGGACCCAGTACTTC.

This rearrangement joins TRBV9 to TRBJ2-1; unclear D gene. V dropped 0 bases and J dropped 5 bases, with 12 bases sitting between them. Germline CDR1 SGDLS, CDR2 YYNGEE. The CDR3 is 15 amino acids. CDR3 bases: TGTGCCAGCAGCGTAGTACCAGCCACTAACAATGAGCAGTTCTTC. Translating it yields CASSVVPATNNEQFF.

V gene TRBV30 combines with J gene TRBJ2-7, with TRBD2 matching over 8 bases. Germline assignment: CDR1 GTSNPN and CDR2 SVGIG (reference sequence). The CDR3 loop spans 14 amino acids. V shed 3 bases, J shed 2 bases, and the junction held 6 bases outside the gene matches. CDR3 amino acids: CAWSEGLVPYEQYF. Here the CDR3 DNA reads TGTGCCTGGAGCGAGGGACTAGTCCCCTACGAGCAGTACTTC.

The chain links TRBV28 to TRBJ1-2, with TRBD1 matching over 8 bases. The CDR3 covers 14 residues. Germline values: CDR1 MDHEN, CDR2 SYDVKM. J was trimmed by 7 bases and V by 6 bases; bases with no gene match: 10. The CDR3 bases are TGTGCCAGCAGACCTACCCCAGGGGGCGGTGGCTACACCTTC. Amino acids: CASRPTPGGGGYTF.

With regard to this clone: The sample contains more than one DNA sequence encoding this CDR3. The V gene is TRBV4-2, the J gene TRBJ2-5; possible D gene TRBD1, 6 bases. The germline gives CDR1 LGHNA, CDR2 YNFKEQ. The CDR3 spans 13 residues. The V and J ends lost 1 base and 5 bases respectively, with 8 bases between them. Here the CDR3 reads CASSQGQGETQYF. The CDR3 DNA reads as TGTGCCAGCAGCCAAGGGCAGGGGGAGACCCAGTACTTC.

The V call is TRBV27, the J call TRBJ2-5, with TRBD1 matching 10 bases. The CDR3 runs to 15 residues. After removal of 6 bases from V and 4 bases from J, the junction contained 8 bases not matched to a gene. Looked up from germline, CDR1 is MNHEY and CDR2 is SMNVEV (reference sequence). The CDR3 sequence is CASRRQGAVGETQYF. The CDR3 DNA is TGTGCCAGCAGGAGACAGGGGGCGGTAGGAGAGACCCAGTACTTC.

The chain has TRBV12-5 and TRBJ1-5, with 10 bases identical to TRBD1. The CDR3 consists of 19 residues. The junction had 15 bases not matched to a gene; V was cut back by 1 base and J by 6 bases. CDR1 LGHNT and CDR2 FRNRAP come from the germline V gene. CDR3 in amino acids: CASGLDLKSGTGVGQPQHF. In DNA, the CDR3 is TGTGCTAGTGGTTTGGACCTAAAATCCGGGACAGGGGTCGGTCAGCCCCAGCATTTT.

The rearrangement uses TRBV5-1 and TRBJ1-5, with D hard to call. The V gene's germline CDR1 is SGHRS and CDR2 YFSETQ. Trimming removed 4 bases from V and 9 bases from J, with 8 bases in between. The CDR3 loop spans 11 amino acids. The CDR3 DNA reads TGCGCCAGCAGCCCCTCCCTGCCCCAGCATTTT. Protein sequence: CASSPSLPQHF.

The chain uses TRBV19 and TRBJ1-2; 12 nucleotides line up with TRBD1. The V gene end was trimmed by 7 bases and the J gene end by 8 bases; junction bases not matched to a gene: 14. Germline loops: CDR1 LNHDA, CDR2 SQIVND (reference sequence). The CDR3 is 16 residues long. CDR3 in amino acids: CASNPPGTGGDGGYTF. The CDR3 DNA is TGTGCCAGTAACCCCCCCGGGACAGGGGGCGACGGGGGCTACACCTTC.

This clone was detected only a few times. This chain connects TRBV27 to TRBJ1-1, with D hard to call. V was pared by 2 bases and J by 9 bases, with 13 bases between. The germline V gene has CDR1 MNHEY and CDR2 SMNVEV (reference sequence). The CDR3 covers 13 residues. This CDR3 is CASSLVQTAQAFF. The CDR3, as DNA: TGTGCCAGCAGTTTAGTTCAGACTGCCCAAGCTTTCTTT.

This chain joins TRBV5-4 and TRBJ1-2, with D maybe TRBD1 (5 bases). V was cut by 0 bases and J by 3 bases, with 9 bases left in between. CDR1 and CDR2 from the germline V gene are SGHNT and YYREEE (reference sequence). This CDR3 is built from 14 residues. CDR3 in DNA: TGTGCCAGCAGCTTGGAAACAGGAGACTATGGCTACACCTTC. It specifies CASSLETGDYGYTF. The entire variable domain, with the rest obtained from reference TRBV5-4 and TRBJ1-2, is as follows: ETGVTQSPTHLIKTRGQQVTLRCSSQSGHNTVSWYQQALGQGPQFIFQYYREEENGRGNFPPRFSGLQFPNYSSELNVNALELDDSALYLCASSLETGDYGYTFGSGTRLTVV.

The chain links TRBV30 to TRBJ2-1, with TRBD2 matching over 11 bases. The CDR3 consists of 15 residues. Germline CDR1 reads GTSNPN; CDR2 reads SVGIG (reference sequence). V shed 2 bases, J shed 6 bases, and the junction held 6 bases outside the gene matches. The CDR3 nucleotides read TGTGCCTGGAGTAAGACTAGCGGGGTACTCAATGAGCAGTTCTTC. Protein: CAWSKTSGVLNEQFF.

CDR3 sequence reads: CASKIDASSTDTQYF. The CDR3 DNA is TGTGCCAGCAAGATAGATGCATCTAGCACAGATACGCAGTATTTT. The chain has TRBV6-6 and TRBJ2-3; D gene uncertain. This CDR3 region has 15 residues. Germline V gene data show CDR1 as MNHNY and CDR2 as SVGAGI (reference sequence). The germline V and J ends were trimmed by 7 bases and 0 bases, with 14 bases remaining between them.

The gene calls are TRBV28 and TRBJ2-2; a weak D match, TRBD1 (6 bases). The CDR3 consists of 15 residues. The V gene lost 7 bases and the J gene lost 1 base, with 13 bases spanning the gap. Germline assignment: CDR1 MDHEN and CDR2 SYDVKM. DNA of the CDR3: TGTGCCAGCACCCAGTGGGACAAGAACACCGGGGAGCTGTTTTTT. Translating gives CASTQWDKNTGELFF.

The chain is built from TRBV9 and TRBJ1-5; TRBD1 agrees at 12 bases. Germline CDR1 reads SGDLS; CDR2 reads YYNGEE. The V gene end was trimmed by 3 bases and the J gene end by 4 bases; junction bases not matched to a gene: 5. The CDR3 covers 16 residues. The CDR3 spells CASSGGGQGANQPQHF. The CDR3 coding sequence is TGTGCCAGCAGCGGGGGGGGACAGGGGGCGAATCAGCCCCAGCATTTT. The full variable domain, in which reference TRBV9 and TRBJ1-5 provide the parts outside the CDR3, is DSGVTQTPKHLITATGQRVTLRCSPRSGDLSVYWYQQSLDQGLQFLIQYYNGEERAKGNILERFSAQQFPDLHSELNLSSLELGDSALYFCASSGGGQGANQPQHFGDGTRLSIL.

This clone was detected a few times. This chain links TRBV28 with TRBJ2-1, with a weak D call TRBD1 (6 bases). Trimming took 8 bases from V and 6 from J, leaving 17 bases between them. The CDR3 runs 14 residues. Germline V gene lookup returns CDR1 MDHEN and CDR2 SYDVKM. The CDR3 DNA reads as TGTGCCAGCGTACCAAACAGGGACCGCAATGAGCAGTTCTTC. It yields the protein CASVPNRDRNEQFF.

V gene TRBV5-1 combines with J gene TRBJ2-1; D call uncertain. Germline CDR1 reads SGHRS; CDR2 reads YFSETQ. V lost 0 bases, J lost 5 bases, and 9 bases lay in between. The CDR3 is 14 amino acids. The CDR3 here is CASSLGFSHNEQFF. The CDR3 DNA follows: TGCGCCAGCAGCTTGGGGTTTAGCCACAATGAGCAGTTCTTC.